This TCR beta chain was sequenced in a study of shared clonotypes between healthy human individuals. About the research overall: Plates per donor: three CD4 naive, three CD4 memory, two CD8 naive, one CD8 memory. Overall study findings and caveats: Read depth was anticipated to influence clonotype sharing among donors.

The V gene's germline CDR1 is SGDLS and CDR2 YYNGEE. This CDR3 has 15 residues. V was clipped by 5 bases and J by 1 base; unmatched bases: 7. As concerns this clone: Its antigen remains unknown.

Data came from immunoSEQ multiplex PCR; TCRdb stores just in-frame clones and leaves some out. The sample has about 960,000 clones; about three quarters are singletons. The sequencing sample was made of memory CD4+ T cells sorted from blood. Regarding subset: CD45RA-negative fraction. The chain joins TRBV9 to TRBJ1-1; 8 bases are shared with TRBD1. This clonotype originated in a man between 18 and 29 years old in good health. CDR3 sequence: CASSRQGIENTEAFF. The CDR3 DNA reads as TGTGCCAGCAGTCGACAGGGGATAGAGAACACTGAAGCTTTCTTT. Using reference TRBV9 and TRBJ1-1 for the parts outside the CDR3, the full variable domain is DSGVTQTPKHLITATGQRVTLRCSPRSGDLSVYWYQQSLDQGLQFLIQYYNGEERAKGNILERFSAQQFPDLHSELNLSSLELGDSALYFCASSRQGIENTEAFFGQGTRLTVV.